This T cell receptor (beta chain) comes out of a study of CD8 T cells in Susac syndrome. Per germline, CDR1 LNHDA and CDR2 SQIVND (reference sequence). Trimming cost V 3 bases and J 8 bases, with 13 bases left between them. This CDR3 comprises 14 residues. Random hexamers primed reverse transcription of 0.5 to 1 ug RNA. TCRdb reprocessed the immunoSEQ multiplex PCR reads via MiXCR and lists one record per CDR3 protein. In the table there are about 250,000 distinct CDR3 sequences, around 93% of which are singletons. Sequenced material: CD4+ T cells from PBMCs. The sequence was collected from a human donor with multiple sclerosis. The gene calls are TRBV19 and TRBJ1-4, with D perhaps TRBD1 (5 bases). This CDR3 reads CASSMVGDMEKLFF. In nucleotides, the CDR3 is TGTGCCAGTAGTATGGTAGGGGATATGGAAAAACTGTTTTTT.